The 9 T cell receptor beta chains below all came from one sample that was sequenced in a study of cytomegalovirus exposure and HLA in healthy donors. PCR primers comprised 60 Vbeta and 13 Jbeta primers. Assay used: immunoSEQ multiplex PCR; TCRdb lists only in-frame clones, some missing. This sample yields roughly 170,000 clones, of which around 77% are seen a single time; approximately 1.6% belongs to the top ten. Sequences were obtained from PBMCs. The receptors here all came from a woman aged 30 to 39 in good health and CMV-seronegative.

CDR3 residues: CASTEFFSGSQFF. CDR3 bases: TGTGCCAGCACCGAATTTTTTAGCGGGAGCCAGTTCTTC. The chain couples TRBV27 to TRBJ2-1, with TRBD2 identical over 9 bases. After removal of 7 bases from V and 13 bases from J, the junction contained 11 bases not matched to a gene. This CDR3 comprises 13 residues. Per the germline V gene, CDR1 is MNHEY and CDR2 is SMNVEV (reference sequence).

As regards this clone: At one end the junction does not follow the germline gene, possibly because of a read error. The V call is TRBV19, the J call TRBJ1-2; TRBD1 aligns across 8 bases. Germline values: CDR1 LNHDA, CDR2 SQIVND (reference sequence). The CDR3 has 15 residues. The CDR3 here is CASSMSPGGDYGYPF. In DNA form, the CDR3 reads TGTGCCAGTAGTATGTCCCCAGGGGGCGACTATGGCTACCCCTTC.

This clone has just a few counts. V is TRBV25-1 and J is TRBJ1-2, with TRBD1 matching over 7 bases. CDR3 size: 16 residues. The V gene end was trimmed by 2 bases and the J gene end by 4 bases; junction bases not matched to a gene: 10. The germline V gene has CDR1 MGHDK and CDR2 SYGVNS. As DNA, the CDR3 is TGTGCCAGCAGTGAACCGGGACAGATCCAATTCTATGGCTACACCTTC. As protein: CASSEPGQIQFYGYTF.

The genes are TRBV28 and TRBJ1-2; 10 positions agree with TRBD1. The CDR3 runs 16 residues. Unmatched junction bases numbered 10, after V lost 6 bases and J lost 3 bases. CDR1 is MDHEN, CDR2 SYDVKM, per germline. CDR3 in amino acids: CASRAWGQGIHYGYTF. The CDR3 nucleotides read TGTGCCAGCAGAGCCTGGGGACAGGGGATCCACTATGGCTACACCTTC.

The V gene is TRBV6-5, the J gene TRBJ2-7; possibly TRBD1 for D (5 bases). Germline lookup yields CDR1 MNHEY and CDR2 SVGAGI. The CDR3 consists of 12 residues. Trimming took off 5 bases at V and 4 bases at J, with 9 bases between the two ends. As DNA, the CDR3 is TGTGCCAGCAGTACCCACAGGTACGAGCAGTACTTC. Translating gives CASSTHRYEQYF.

This clone was found once. The chain uses TRBV4-1 and TRBJ2-3; 9 nucleotides align to TRBD2. Looked up from germline, CDR1 is MGHRA and CDR2 is YSYEKL. The V segment lost 4 bases and the J segment 0 bases; nucleotides outside the gene matches: 11. This CDR3 has 18 residues. As DNA, the CDR3 is TGCGCCAGCAGCCCTAGAAGGGGACTAGCAGGGAGCACAGATACGCAGTATTTT. This gives the protein CASSPRRGLAGSTDTQYF.

DNA for the CDR3: TGTGCCAGCAGCCTCCTGTCAGGGGGCGCTCCCCACGAGCAGTACTTC. It yields the protein CASSLLSGGAPHEQYF. The genes are TRBV28 and TRBJ2-7; 8 bases are shared with TRBD1. Unmatched junction bases numbered 15, after V lost 6 bases and J lost 5 bases. Germline V gene sequence: CDR1 MDHEN, CDR2 SYDVKM. The CDR3 runs 16 residues.

The rearrangement joins TRBV29-1 to TRBJ1-5; a possible D gene is TRBD1 (5 bases). The CDR3 sequence is 13 residues long. Trimming cost V 2 bases and J 4 bases, with 9 bases left between them. Germline lookup yields CDR1 SQVTM and CDR2 ANQGSEA. CDR3 coding DNA: TGCAGCGTTGAAATGGGGGGGAATCAGCCCCAGCATTTT. Amino acid sequence: CSVEMGGNQPQHF.

The J gene is TRBJ2-5, the V gene TRBV7-9; D gene unclear. CDR1 is SEHNR, CDR2 FQNEAQ, per germline (reference sequence). This CDR3 comprises 12 residues. Deletions cut 3 bases from V and 3 bases from J, with 5 bases between. Written as DNA, the CDR3 is TGTGCCAGCAGCTTGAGGAAAGAGACCCAGTACTTC. Amino acids: CASSLRKETQYF.